The 23 T cell receptor beta chains below were found in one sample sequenced in a study of blood T cell repertoires in COVID-19. Libraries were prepared by immunoSEQ multiplex PCR; TCRdb keeps only in-frame clonotypes and omits some of them. The data contain roughly 180,000 clones, less than 85% of them singletons. The specimen sequenced was PBMCs or T cells enriched from blood (not recorded which). Every receptor here comes from a woman aged 45-65 years who had recovered from COVID-19.

The chain carries TRBV28 and TRBJ1-1; possible D gene TRBD1, 6 bases. The CDR3 totals 13 residues. Germline V lookup: CDR1 MDHEN, CDR2 SYDVKM. Trimming pared 3 bases from V and 8 bases from J, leaving 13 bases between. The CDR3 DNA reads TGTGCCAGCAGTTTTTACAGGGATCTCGAAGCTTTCTTT. Translation: CASSFYRDLEAFF. The complete variable domain, with remaining parts taken from reference TRBV28 and TRBJ1-1, reads DVKVTQSSRYLVKRTGEKVFLECVQDMDHENMFWYRQDPGLGLRLIYFSYDVKMKEKGDIPEGYSVSREKKERFSLILESASTNQTSMYLCASSFYRDLEAFFGQGTRLTVV.

This rearrangement joins TRBV12-2 to TRBJ2-3; the D call of TRBD1 is as the table states it, not checked on the DNA. TRBV12-2 is a pseudogene. The CDR3 is made up of 16 amino acids. The DNA of the CDR3 is TGTGCAAGTCGCTTAGGCCCGGGACAGGGGGTAGATACGCAGTATTTT. It codes for CASRLGPGQGVDTQYF.

This clone was recorded once. The chain carries TRBV5-1 and TRBJ2-1; 10 nucleotides match TRBD2. The V segment lost 9 bases and the J segment 9 bases; nucleotides outside the gene matches: 12. CDR1 and CDR2 from the germline V gene are SGHRS and YFSETQ. The CDR3 runs to 14 residues. CDR3 loop: CATTGLAGVGEQFF. DNA for the CDR3: TGCGCCACCACGGGGCTAGCGGGGGTGGGTGAGCAGTTCTTC. Full variable domain (rest looked up from reference TRBV5-1 and TRBJ2-1): KAGVTQTPRYLIKTRGQQVTLSCSPISGHRSVSWYQQTPGQGLQFLFEYFSETQRNKGNFPGRFSGRQFSNSRSEMNVSTLELGDSALYLCATTGLAGVGEQFFGPGTRLTVL.

The chain joins TRBV20-1 to TRBJ1-6; unclear D gene. Germline V lookup: CDR1 DFQATT, CDR2 SNEGSKA (reference sequence). This CDR3 contains 14 residues. With 4 bases removed from V and 10 bases from J, the gap between germline ends came to 17 bases. In DNA, the CDR3 is TGCAGTGCTATTGAGGCGGGCAGCCGCTCACCCCTCCACTTT. Translating it yields CSAIEAGSRSPLHF.

In regard to this clone: The sample holds other DNA sequences that translate to the same CDR3. The chain joins TRBV7-9 to TRBJ1-4, with TRBD1 matching over 11 bases. The length of the CDR3 is 14 residues. V shed 3 bases and J 7 bases; nucleotides not matched to a gene: 1. The germline V gene has CDR1 SEHNR and CDR2 FQNEAQ (reference sequence). The CDR3 loop is CASSFGTGGEKLFF. DNA for the CDR3: TGTGCCAGCAGCTTCGGGACAGGGGGTGAAAAACTGTTTTTT. Variable domain in full (rest from reference TRBV7-9 and TRBJ1-4): DTGVSQNPRHKITKRGQNVTFRCDPISEHNRLYWYRQTLGQGPEFLTYFQNEAQLEKSRLLSDRFSAERPKGSFSTLEIQRTEQGDSAMYLCASSFGTGGEKLFFGSGTQLSVL.

The chain links TRBV4-3 to TRBJ2-5, with TRBD1 identical over 7 bases. Germline CDR1 and CDR2: LGHNA and YSLEER. Unmatched junction bases numbered 7, after V lost 1 base and J lost 2 bases. The CDR3 contains 16 residues. CDR3 in amino acids: CASSQGGPGGQETQYF. The CDR3 nucleotides are TGCGCCAGCAGCCAAGGAGGACCAGGGGGACAAGAGACCCAGTACTTC.

The V gene is TRBV27, the J gene TRBJ2-7, with 13 bases lining up with TRBD2. CDR1 is MNHEY, CDR2 SMNVEV, per germline (reference sequence). V shed 5 bases and J 2 bases; nucleotides not matched to a gene: 6. CDR3 length: 16 residues. CDR3 region: CASSRGTSGAPYEQYV. The CDR3 region has the DNA TGTGCCAGCAGTCGTGGGACTAGCGGGGCCCCCTACGAGCAGTACGTC.

The chain is built from TRBV7-9 and TRBJ1-2, with 9 bases matching TRBD1. V was clipped by 3 bases and J by 7 bases; unmatched bases: 3. The CDR3 runs to 13 residues. From germline, CDR1 is SEHNR and CDR2 FQNEAQ (reference sequence). The CDR3 nucleotides are TGTGCCAGCAGCTTCGACAGGGGGGGTGGCTACACCTTC. Its translation is CASSFDRGGGYTF.

This clone was seen a handful of times. The chain has TRBV5-1 and TRBJ1-5, with TRBD1 as a possible D gene (6 bases). The CDR3 totals 16 residues. CDR1 and CDR2 (germline): SGHRS, YFSETQ. V was shortened by 8 bases and J by 0 bases, with 18 bases between the two germline ends. For the CDR3, the DNA is TGCGCCAGGACGACAGGTTTGGTCCGTAGCAATCAGCCCCAGCATTTT. Encoded protein: CARTTGLVRSNQPQHF.

This clone came up once. J is TRBJ1-6 and V is TRBV18; 8 bases are shared with TRBD1. The germline V gene encodes CDR1 KGHSH and CDR2 LQKENI. Germline trimming cut 2 bases from V and 6 bases from J; bases unmatched to any gene: 6. The CDR3 extends over 16 amino acids. The CDR3, as DNA: TGTGCCAGCTCACCATTAGGACAGGGAGGTAATTCACCCCTCCACTTT. It codes for CASSPLGQGGNSPLHF. The full variable domain, with the rest looked up from reference TRBV18 and TRBJ1-6, is NAGVMQNPRHLVRRRGQEARLRCSPMKGHSHVYWYRQLPEEGLKFMVYLQKENIIDESGMPKERFSAEFPKEGPSILRIQQVVRGDSAAYFCASSPLGQGGNSPLHFGNGTRLTVT.

The rearrangement joins TRBV5-1 to TRBJ1-2, with D possibly TRBD1 on 6 matching bases. Germline assignment: CDR1 SGHRS and CDR2 YFSETQ. The CDR3 is 14 amino acids. Deletions cut 5 bases from V and 4 bases from J, with 15 bases between. The CDR3 is CASRAPRRGYGYTF. As DNA, the CDR3 is TGCGCCAGCAGGGCTCCCCGCAGGGGCTATGGCTACACCTTC.

The rearrangement uses TRBV12-5 and TRBJ1-2, with D maybe TRBD1 (5 bases). Trimming removed 3 bases at V and 4 bases at J, with 15 bases between. The CDR3 sequence is 15 residues long. CDR1 LGHNT and CDR2 FRNRAP come from the germline V gene. This CDR3 is CASGFSGLGGYGYTF. CDR3 nucleotides: TGTGCTAGTGGTTTCTCAGGGTTGGGAGGCTATGGCTACACCTTC.

V gene TRBV7-8 combines with J gene TRBJ1-2, with TRBD1 identical over 9 bases. Trimming removed 4 bases from V and 4 bases from J; junction bases left unmatched: 10. There are 16 residues in the CDR3. CDR1 SGHVS and CDR2 FQNEAQ come from the germline V gene. CDR3 nucleotide sequence: TGTGCCAGCAGCTCGGGACAGGGTGCCAGTCGCTATGGCTACACCTTC. Its translation: CASSSGQGASRYGYTF.

This clone has just a few counts. V usage is TRBV9 and J usage is TRBJ2-5; no reliable D call. Germline values: CDR1 SGDLS, CDR2 YYNGEE. The length of the CDR3 is 17 residues. The V and J ends lost 0 bases and 5 bases respectively, with 20 bases between them. The CDR3 protein is CASSVEKTNLRHETQYF. CDR3 DNA: TGTGCCAGCAGCGTAGAAAAGACAAACCTCCGGCACGAGACCCAGTACTTC.

This chain uses TRBV24-1 with TRBJ2-1, with 9 bases matching TRBD1. CDR3 length equals 16 residues. V lost 5 bases and J lost 9; bases outside the gene matches: 13. Per the germline V gene, CDR1 is KGHDR and CDR2 is SFDVKD. The chain's CDR3 is CATSVSPGQGGGEQFF. CDR3 coding DNA: TGTGCCACCAGTGTCTCGCCGGGACAGGGAGGGGGTGAGCAGTTCTTC.

This chain uses TRBV5-1 with TRBJ2-5; TRBD1 agrees at 9 bases. Losses at the gene ends were 3 bases for V and 5 bases for J; bases not matched to a gene: 8. The CDR3 sequence is 15 residues long. From germline, CDR1 is SGHRS and CDR2 YFSETQ. The CDR3 here is CASSSQGALGETQYF. CDR3 DNA: TGCGCCAGCAGCTCACAGGGGGCGCTCGGTGAGACCCAGTACTTC.

V and J are TRBV9 and TRBJ1-6; D possibly corresponds to TRBD1 (5 bases). Germline assignment: CDR1 SGDLS and CDR2 YYNGEE. V was cut by 0 bases and J by 7 bases, with 17 bases left in between. The CDR3 totals 17 residues. The chain's CDR3 is CASSVGPPDSRNSPLHF. CDR3 nucleotides: TGTGCCAGCAGCGTAGGGCCCCCAGACAGCCGGAATTCACCCCTCCACTTT. The complete variable domain, with remaining parts taken from reference TRBV9 and TRBJ1-6, reads DSGVTQTPKHLITATGQRVTLRCSPRSGDLSVYWYQQSLDQGLQFLIQYYNGEERAKGNILERFSAQQFPDLHSELNLSSLELGDSALYFCASSVGPPDSRNSPLHFGNGTRLTVT.

V gene TRBV29-1 combines with J gene TRBJ1-5, with D possibly TRBD1 on 6 matching bases. The germline V gene encodes CDR1 SQVTM and CDR2 ANQGSEA. CDR3 length: 14 residues. The DNA of the CDR3 is TGCAACGTCGGGGGGCTAGGGAGCAATCAGCCCCAGCATTTT. Translation: CNVGGLGSNQPQHF. Based on the CDR3 plus reference TRBV29-1 and TRBJ1-5, the full variable domain is SAVISQKPSRDICQRGTSLTIQCQVDSQVTMMFWYRQQPGQSLTLIATANQGSEATYESGFVIDKFPISRPNLTFSTLTVSNMSPEDSSIYLCNVGGLGSNQPQHFGDGTRLSIL.

This chain uses TRBV21-1 with TRBJ2-7; TRBD2 reflects the table's D call only, with no check against the DNA. TRBV21-1 is recorded as a pseudogene. CDR3 length equals 14 residues. CDR3 sequence: CASSSRLPAYEQYV. In DNA form, the CDR3 reads TGTGCCAGCAGCAGCCGACTCCCCGCCTACGAGCAGTACGTC.

This clone was observed a single time. This sequence joins TRBV13 and TRBJ1-1; D call uncertain. The CDR3 loop spans 13 amino acids. V was cut by 4 bases and J by 7 bases, with 13 bases left in between. The germline V gene has CDR1 PRHDT and CDR2 FYEKMQ (reference sequence). The DNA of the CDR3 is TGTGCCAGCAGCTCTTTCGCGATAAGTGAAGCTTTCTTT. This translates into CASSSFAISEAFF.

The chain uses TRBV5-5 and TRBJ2-7; D is uncertain. Trimming took 0 bases from V and 0 from J, leaving 4 bases between them. This CDR3 comprises 13 residues. The V gene's germline CDR1 is SGHKS and CDR2 YYEKEE (reference sequence). CDR3 protein: CASSLGSSYEQYV. Here the CDR3 DNA reads TGTGCCAGCAGCTTGGGCAGCTCCTACGAGCAGTACGTC.

V and J are TRBV19 and TRBJ2-2, with TRBD1 identical over 8 bases. The CDR3 totals 14 residues. Germline CDR1 is LNHDA and CDR2 is SQIVND (reference sequence). J was trimmed by 2 bases and V by 9 bases; bases with no gene match: 5. This CDR3 is CASRPGGNTGELFF. CDR3 DNA sequence: TGTGCCAGCAGACCAGGGGGCAACACCGGGGAGCTGTTTTTT. The full variable domain, in which reference TRBV19 and TRBJ2-2 provide the parts outside the CDR3, is DGGITQSPKYLFRKEGQNVTLSCEQNLNHDAMYWYRQDPGQGLRLIYYSQIVNDFQKGDIAEGYSVSREKKESFPLTVTSAQKNPTAFYLCASRPGGNTGELFFGEGSRLTVL.

This clone was observed a single time. The rearrangement uses TRBV2 and TRBJ2-7, with 10 bases matching TRBD1. The CDR3 covers 13 residues. Trimming at V came to 6 bases and at J to 7 bases, leaving 6 bases not matched to a gene. Germline V gene data show CDR1 as SNHLY and CDR2 as FYNNEI. The CDR3 here is CASRTGQGWEQYV. CDR3 DNA: TGTGCCAGCAGGACGGGACAGGGGTGGGAGCAGTACGTC.